This T cell receptor beta chain was profiled in a study of control samples from healthy donors and cancer patients. CDR1 and CDR2 (germline): LGHNA, YNFKEQ. The germline V and J ends were trimmed by 5 bases and 6 bases, with 18 bases remaining between them. The CDR3 spans 15 residues. TCRdb's table, derived via immunoSEQ multiplex PCR, lists solely in-frame clones and lacks some. The data hold over 150,000 clones, with 90% observed a single time. The sequence derives from a woman aged 45-60 years in good health. The chain couples TRBV4-2 to TRBJ2-3; a weak D match, TRBD1 (5 bases). Sample: blood. The CDR3 reads CASSSRQSERDTQYF. The DNA of the CDR3 is TGTGCCAGCAGCTCCCGACAGAGCGAGAGGGATACGCAGTATTTT.